Described below is a single T cell receptor (beta chain) sequence and its context. The antigen remains unidentified. Unique molecular identifiers were incorporated when the TCRbeta library was constructed. One entry per CDR3 protein results from TCRdb running MiXCR on the PCR reads. The table shows about 900,000 distinct CDR3 sequences, with 25% to 30% occurring only once. The record originates from a study of T-cell reconstitution after alpha-beta-depleted transplantation in children. Germline CDR1 and CDR2: ENHRY and SYGVKD. J was trimmed by 2 bases and V by 4 bases; bases with no gene match: 3. The CDR3 loop spans 14 amino acids. Overall study results and limits: The origin of alpha-beta T cells about two months after transplant was reportedly several hundred expanded graft clones. Elevated TCRbeta diversity at day 60 was traced, in some patients, to surviving recipient T cells and thymic progenitors.

The input for sequencing was PBMCs, mostly from graft donor cells, taken 360 days after TCRalphabeta/CD19-depleted stem cell transplant. The receptor was isolated from a boy in the first two years of life who had a stem cell transplant for SCID, so the T cells may come from the graft donor. V is TRBV10-3 and J is TRBJ2-7; TRBD2 matches at 9 bases. CDR3 amino acids: CAISGIAGAYEQYF. The DNA of the CDR3 is TGTGCCATCAGTGGGATAGCGGGGGCCTACGAGCAGTACTTC.